This T cell receptor beta chain was identified during a study of CD8+CD57+ T cells in acquired aplastic anemia. Study-wide background: CD4+ and CD8+ cells, once sorted, gave DNA averaging about 3 ug.

Notes on this clonotype: What it recognizes is unknown.

Sequencing involved patients with CD8+CD57+ cell expansion previously shown by flow cytometry. Patients were untreated when blood was sampled. CDR3 and TCR beta VDJ profiling relied on a genomic DNA template. MiXCR, run by TCRdb on the reads, gives a single entry per CDR3 protein. The sample lists 250,000 to 350,000 distinct CDR3 sequences; 56% were seen once. Findings and limits, study-wide: Patients and controls shared around 30 CD8+ CDR3 sequences. CD8+ Simpson's diversity in patients was not significantly different from that in controls.

The receptor's source is a human donor with aplastic anemia. The sequencing input was sorted CD4+, CD8+, or CD8+CD57+ T cells (not recorded which) from PBMCs.

CDR3 residues: CSARRTGVLGSPLHF. CDR3 DNA sequence: TGCAGTGCTAGACGGACAGGGGTACTAGGATCACCCCTCCACTTT. This chain joins TRBV20-1 and TRBJ1-6; 9 positions match TRBD1. V lost 2 bases to trimming and J lost 10 bases; unmatched junction nucleotides: 9. Germline V gives CDR1 DFQATT, CDR2 SNEGSKA (reference sequence). The CDR3 has 15 residues.